This entry concerns a single T cell receptor beta chain. This specimen comes from a study of CD8+ T cells in alopecia areata. About the research overall: Treated patients swallowed 5 to 10 mg of oral tofacitinib twice daily.

The sequencing template was cDNA reverse transcribed from extracted RNA. Profiling relied on immunoSEQ multiplex PCR, and the TCRdb table lists in-frame clones only, not all of them. The table lists 110,000 to 150,000 clones, about 51% of them singletons. Sorted out of PBMCs were CD4+ T cells and CD8+ T cells. This TCR came from a human donor with alopecia areata. The sample here was CD4+ T cells sorted from blood, taken at week 0.

Here the CDR3 reads CASSQDGGAGEQYF. CDR3 coding DNA: TGCGCCAGCAGCCAAGACGGGGGAGCGGGGGAGCAGTACTTC. This chain joins TRBV4-1 and TRBJ2-7, with TRBD2 matching over 7 bases. The CDR3 covers 14 residues. Germline V CDR1 and CDR2: MGHRA, YSYEKL. Trimming removed 0 bases from V and 7 bases from J; junction bases left unmatched: 6.